One and the same sample provided the 17 T cell receptor beta chains below, sequenced in a study of blood T cells in healthy people across ages. Through a sample-barcoded 5' primer and a J-beta primer mix, a second PCR was run for roughly 6 to 12 cycles. In TCRdb, the 5' RACE reads were re-called with MiXCR into one record per CDR3 protein. In the table there are 600,000 to 1,000,000 distinct CDR3 sequences, around 25% of which are singletons. These sequences were also reported in another study, on T cells of mothers and their children.

Sequencing used blood. The origin of the receptors is a boy aged 10-17 years in good health.

V is TRBV5-6 and J is TRBJ2-5; D possibly corresponds to TRBD2 (8 bases). CDR3 length equals 16 residues. V lost 0 bases and J 4 bases, leaving 16 bases between the germline ends. Germline CDR1 and CDR2: SGHDT and YYEEEE. The DNA for the CDR3 is TGTGCCAGCAGCTTGGTGGGGACAGCGGGGGCAGAGACCCAGTACTTC. Amino acid sequence: CASSLVGTAGAETQYF.

The CDR3 region has the DNA TGTGCCAGCAGTTCCCTAAGCGATCAGCCCCAGCATTTT. This translates into CASSSLSDQPQHF. The chain joins TRBV28 to TRBJ1-5; the D is unclear. The CDR3 has 13 amino acids. V lost 4 bases and J lost 5, with 9 bases in between. The germline CDR1 and CDR2 sequences are MDHEN and SYDVKM.

This clonotype was detected only a few times. This rearrangement joins TRBV12-3 or TRBV12-4 to TRBJ2-7; D call uncertain. The CDR3 consists of 14 residues. V gave up 3 bases and J gave up 3 bases, with 12 bases separating them. The CDR3 reads CASSFDPVGYEQYF. Written as DNA, the CDR3 is TGTGCCAGCAGTTTTGATCCCGTTGGCTACGAGCAGTACTTC.

This clonotype occurred many times. The chain is built from TRBV28 and TRBJ2-5; 7 bases line up with TRBD1. CDR3 length equals 15 residues. Germline loops: CDR1 MDHEN, CDR2 SYDVKM. V lost 5 bases and J lost 1; bases outside the gene matches: 7. CDR3: CASSPRGQLQETQYF. In DNA, the CDR3 is TGTGCCAGCAGTCCCCGGGGACAGCTCCAAGAGACCCAGTACTTC.

The CDR3 coding sequence is TGTGCCAGCAGTGAATCCGGGGCGCAAGCGCAGTATTTT. It is translated as CASSESGAQAQYF. The chain carries TRBV25-1 and TRBJ2-3; either TRBD1 or TRBD2 may fit D (5 bases each). The V gene's germline CDR1 is MGHDK and CDR2 SYGVNS. This CDR3 contains 13 residues. V gave up 1 base and J gave up 10 bases, with 12 bases separating them.

This clonotype appeared a few times. This chain connects TRBV29-1 to TRBJ2-3; 7 positions agree with TRBD1. This CDR3 comprises 16 residues. The V gene's germline CDR1 is SQVTM and CDR2 ANQGSEA. The trim removed 3 bases at V and 1 base at J, leaving 10 bases unmatched. CDR3 loop: CSVEGETGTGTDTQYF. CDR3 in DNA: TGCAGCGTTGAGGGGGAAACCGGGACAGGCACAGATACGCAGTATTTT.

The gene calls are TRBV20-1 and TRBJ2-3; 7 bases are a match to TRBD2. The CDR3 covers 15 residues. Germline values: CDR1 DFQATT, CDR2 SNEGSKA (reference sequence). J lost 3 bases, V lost 0 bases, and 6 bases had no gene match. The CDR3, as DNA: TGCAGTGCTAGAGATTTTTCGCGGGAGACAGATACGCAGTATTTT. It encodes CSARDFSRETDTQYF.

This clonotype was counted between two and nine times. J is TRBJ2-2 and V is TRBV6-2 or TRBV6-3, with D perhaps matching TRBD1 or TRBD2 (5 bases each). Germline lookup yields CDR1 MNHEY and CDR2 SVGEGT. This CDR3 spans 16 amino acids. V lost 7 bases to trimming and J lost 1 base, with 16 bases between them. Here the CDR3 reads CASTEGLALNTGELFF. The CDR3 DNA reads as TGTGCCAGCACCGAGGGGCTAGCCCTGAACACCGGGGAGCTGTTTTTT.

This clonotype has a handful of counts. This sequence joins TRBV28 and TRBJ2-5; perhaps TRBD2 as D (5 bases). The CDR3 has 12 amino acids. V was trimmed by 6 bases and J by 5 bases, leaving 10 bases between them. The germline gives CDR1 MDHEN, CDR2 SYDVKM. The CDR3 DNA sequence: TGTGCCAGCAGACCTTCGGGGGAGACCCAGTACTTC. This gives the protein CASRPSGETQYF.

This clonotype appeared a few times. The chain couples TRBV20-1 to TRBJ1-5; D uncertain. V was trimmed by 0 bases and J by 7 bases, leaving 10 bases between them. CDR1 and CDR2 from the germline V gene are DFQATT and SNEGSKA (reference sequence). This CDR3 is built from 13 residues. CDR3 coding DNA: TGCAGTGCTAGAGATATCGGGATCCAGCCCCAGCATTTT. Amino acid sequence: CSARDIGIQPQHF.

This clonotype was found a few times. This sequence joins TRBV2 and TRBJ2-7; D is possibly TRBD1 (6 bases). V lost 3 bases, J lost 0 bases, and 18 bases lay in between. The CDR3 has 17 amino acids. CDR1 SNHLY and CDR2 FYNNEI come from the germline V gene. The CDR3 region is CASSDNLGTRSSYEQYF. The CDR3 coding sequence is TGTGCCAGCAGTGACAATCTTGGGACACGGAGCTCCTACGAGCAGTACTTC.

This clonotype was detected a few times. The CDR3 DNA reads TGTGCCAGCAATCACGCACCCAACGTCCTGACTTTC. Its translation: CASNHAPNVLTF. The chain joins TRBV6-2 or TRBV6-3 to TRBJ2-6; D is unresolved. CDR1 and CDR2 from the germline V gene are MNHEY and SVGEGT. This CDR3 spans 12 amino acids. Trimming cost V 7 bases and J 8 bases, with 9 bases left between them.

This clonotype was recorded a few times. This chain links TRBV20-1 with TRBJ2-7; TRBD2 matches at 9 bases. Per the germline V gene, CDR1 is DFQATT and CDR2 is SNEGSKA (reference sequence). This CDR3 has 14 amino acids. V lost 6 bases, J lost 3 bases, and 9 bases stayed unmatched. The CDR3 loop is CSAQGEREVYEQYF. CDR3 nucleotides: TGCAGTGCCCAGGGGGAGCGGGAGGTCTACGAGCAGTACTTC.

This clonotype was counted between two and nine times. The chain carries TRBV29-1 and TRBJ2-4, with no clear D. V dropped 4 bases and J dropped 0 bases, with 10 bases sitting between them. CDR1 and CDR2 (germline): SQVTM, ANQGSEA. This CDR3 is built from 14 residues. The CDR3 region has the DNA TGCAGCGTTGTAGGCAGCCTAGCCAAAAACATTCAGTACTTC. It specifies CSVVGSLAKNIQYF. Variable domain in full (rest from reference TRBV29-1 and TRBJ2-4): SAVISQKPSRDICQRGTSLTIQCQVDSQVTMMFWYRQQPGQSLTLIATANQGSEATYESGFVIDKFPISRPNLTFSTLTVSNMSPEDSSIYLCSVVGSLAKNIQYFGAGTRLSVL.

This clonotype was detected a few times. The V call is TRBV27, the J call TRBJ2-7; 10 positions agree with TRBD1. Unmatched junction bases numbered 10, after V lost 3 bases and J lost 2 bases. The CDR3 covers 17 residues. The germline V gene encodes CDR1 MNHEY and CDR2 SMNVEV (reference sequence). The CDR3 nucleotides are TGTGCCAGCAGTTTGTCTGCCCCGGGACAGGGGACCTACGAGCAGTACTTC. This codes for CASSLSAPGQGTYEQYF.

The chain links TRBV4-1 to TRBJ2-1, with 9 bases identical to TRBD2. Germline CDR1 reads MGHRA; CDR2 reads YSYEKL. Trimming cost V 0 bases and J 9 bases; bases outside gene matches: 9. The CDR3 runs to 16 residues. Here the CDR3 reads CASSQEGLAGPGEQFF. The CDR3, as DNA: TGCGCCAGCAGCCAAGAAGGTCTAGCGGGACCGGGTGAGCAGTTCTTC.

The rearrangement links TRBV4-3 to TRBJ2-7; D remains unclear. This CDR3 region has 15 residues. Germline-derived CDR1 and CDR2 are LGHNA and YSLEER. Trimming cost V 1 base and J 2 bases, with 12 bases left between them. The CDR3 spells CASSQGHTPTYEQYF. Here the CDR3 DNA reads TGCGCCAGCAGCCAAGGACATACCCCTACCTACGAGCAGTACTTC.